One and the same sample provided the 8 T cell receptor beta chains below, sequenced in a study of metastatic and nonmetastatic thyroid tumors. No treatment of any kind had been given to any patient before thyroid surgery. TCRdb re-analyzed the PCR reads using MiXCR. The data hold 15,000 to 20,000 clones, with 29% observed a single time. The specimen sequenced was tumor tissue. Receptor source: a female donor with papillary thyroid cancer or a benign thyroid nodule (not recorded which). Some clones in this sample may be carry-over from other donors' samples.

This clone is classed as medium-sized. The rearrangement joins TRBV6-4 to TRBJ2-7; 7 nucleotides align to TRBD1. CDR3 length: 15 residues. CDR1 and CDR2 (germline): MRHNA, SNTAGT. The V gene end was trimmed by 6 bases and the J gene end by 3 bases; junction bases not matched to a gene: 11. CDR3 bases: TGTGCCAGCAGAAACAGGGGAAGGGGCTTCTACGAGCAGTACTTC. It specifies CASRNRGRGFYEQYF.

CDR3 nucleotide sequence: TGCAGTGCTGTACGAGAGGTGGGCTATGGCTACACCTTC. This translates into CSAVREVGYGYTF. The chain couples TRBV20-1 to TRBJ1-2, with unresolved D. CDR1 is DFQATT and CDR2 is SNEGSKA in the germline V gene (reference sequence). V gave up 5 bases and J gave up 4 bases, with 14 bases separating them. CDR3 length equals 13 residues.

This clone was picked up a small number of times. The chain uses TRBV20-1 and TRBJ1-2; TRBD1 matches 12 bases. The CDR3 sequence is 17 residues long. V lost 1 base and J lost 3; bases outside the gene matches: 9. CDR1 and CDR2 from the germline V gene are DFQATT and SNEGSKA (reference sequence). CDR3 residues: CSARARDRGRLYYGYTF. In DNA, the CDR3 is TGCAGTGCTAGAGCCCGGGACAGGGGGCGTCTCTACTATGGCTACACCTTC.

This clone was counted many times. V is TRBV4-3 and J is TRBJ2-5; TRBD1 matches at 8 bases. Per the germline V gene, CDR1 is LGHNA and CDR2 is YSLEER. With 1 base clipped from V and 3 bases from J, the junction kept 4 bases outside the gene matches. CDR3 length: 15 amino acids. This CDR3 reads CASSQGTGGKETQYF. The DNA of the CDR3 is TGCGCCAGCAGCCAAGGAACAGGGGGAAAAGAGACCCAGTACTTC.

This clone has only a few counts. J is TRBJ2-2 and V is TRBV28, with D unclear. The V end lost 6 bases, the J end lost 2 bases, and 22 bases lay between the germline ends. The CDR3 loop spans 18 amino acids. Germline V lookup: CDR1 MDHEN, CDR2 SYDVKM. The CDR3 DNA sequence: TGTGCCAGCAGGACCGACGGATCCAAGACCTTCAACACCGGGGAGCTGTTTTTT. Its protein is CASRTDGSKTFNTGELFF.

This clone has more than one count but fewer than ten. The chain has TRBV28 and TRBJ2-2, with D possibly TRBD2 on 5 matching bases. This CDR3 is 15 amino acids long. Per germline, CDR1 MDHEN and CDR2 SYDVKM. With 7 bases removed from V and 5 bases from J, the gap between germline ends came to 17 bases. CDR3 amino acids: CASTAHVGETGELFF. The CDR3 bases are TGTGCCAGCACTGCTCACGTGGGAGAAACCGGGGAGCTGTTTTTT.

This clone was picked up a small number of times. The chain employs TRBV6-1 and TRBJ2-3; maybe TRBD1 (5 bases). The germline V and J ends were trimmed by 10 bases and 4 bases, with 18 bases remaining between them. CDR1 is MNHNS and CDR2 is SASEGT in the germline V gene. This CDR3 is built from 14 residues. The CDR3 sequence is CATEGVRVSDTQYF. CDR3 bases: TGTGCCACAGAAGGAGTCAGGGTCTCAGATACGCAGTATTTT.

This rearrangement joins TRBV4-1 to TRBJ2-5, with unresolved D. Deletions cut 0 bases from V and 5 bases from J, with 10 bases between. The CDR3 consists of 14 residues. Germline CDR1 is MGHRA and CDR2 is YSYEKL. CDR3 coding DNA: TGCGCCAGCAGCCAAGAAGGGCAGTCCGAGACCCAGTACTTC. It yields the protein CASSQEGQSETQYF.